One sample yielded the 25 T cell receptor beta chains listed below, sequenced in a study of cytomegalovirus exposure and HLA in healthy donors. PCR was performed using 60 Vbeta and 13 Jbeta primers. Measured with immunoSEQ multiplex PCR; TCRdb has only the in-frame clones, and not every one. The table has fewer than 200,000 clones, around three quarters seen once. The specimen sequenced was PBMCs. All receptors derive from a woman in her twenties or thirties in good health and CMV-seropositive.

The CDR3: CASSETQGEGTEAFF. In DNA form, the CDR3 reads TGTGCCAGCAGTGAAACACAGGGGGAGGGCACTGAAGCTTTCTTT. The chain has TRBV6-1 and TRBJ1-1; 8 bases map to TRBD1. The CDR3 extends over 15 amino acids. From germline, CDR1 is MNHNS and CDR2 SASEGT. The ends lost 2 bases at V and 4 bases at J; junction bases unmatched: 6.

This clone came up once. V usage is TRBV9 and J usage is TRBJ2-1, with a tentative D call TRBD2 (5 bases). Germline V gene sequence: CDR1 SGDLS, CDR2 YYNGEE. The V end was cut by 2 bases, the J end by 10 bases, with 10 bases between. The CDR3 runs 12 residues. The CDR3 bases are TGTGCCAGCAGCGTCCCTCCGGGGGAGCAGTTCTTC. This encodes CASSVPPGEQFF.

Regarding this clone: Other DNA sequences in this specimen translate into the identical CDR3. The chain has TRBV6-1 and TRBJ1-1; D is possibly TRBD1 (5 bases). This CDR3 has 14 amino acids. V was pared by 4 bases and J by 1 base, with 10 bases between. Germline V gives CDR1 MNHNS, CDR2 SASEGT. The CDR3 DNA sequence: TGTGCCAGCAGTGTCCGTCAGGGGAACACTGAAGCTTTCTTT. It yields the protein CASSVRQGNTEAFF.

This clone is a singleton in its sample. The J gene is TRBJ2-5, the V gene TRBV5-4; 9 positions agree with TRBD1. The CDR3 extends over 16 amino acids. The V and J ends lost 0 bases and 4 bases, in that order; junction bases with no gene match: 7. CDR1 and CDR2 from the germline V gene are SGHNT and YYREEE (reference sequence). The CDR3: CASSLVVTGGGETQYF. CDR3 sequence (DNA): TGTGCCAGCAGCTTGGTTGTGACAGGGGGAGGAGAGACCCAGTACTTC.

The CDR3, as DNA: TGTGCCAGCATTAGGGGTTATAGCAATCAGCCCCAGCATTTT. Its translation is CASIRGYSNQPQHF. The V and J genes are TRBV28 and TRBJ1-5; D perhaps matches TRBD1 (5 bases). The CDR3 runs to 14 residues. The V end lost 7 bases, the J end lost 0 bases, and 10 bases lay between the germline ends. CDR1 and CDR2 from the germline V gene are MDHEN and SYDVKM.

This clone has just one count. The chain couples TRBV19 to TRBJ2-7; D is uncertain. This CDR3 region has 15 residues. Germline V gene data show CDR1 as LNHDA and CDR2 as SQIVND (reference sequence). Trimming pared 3 bases from V and 6 bases from J, leaving 18 bases between. The CDR3 DNA is TGTGCCAGTAGTATCCGCGCCGACTTGCCCAGCGAGCAGTACTTC. It codes for CASSIRADLPSEQYF.

The rearrangement uses TRBV6-5 and TRBJ1-5; TRBD1 is a possible D gene (5 bases). The CDR3 runs to 13 residues. Per the germline V gene, CDR1 is MNHEY and CDR2 is SVGAGI. Trimming shortened V by 2 bases and J by 7 bases, and 9 bases separated the two germline ends. The CDR3 DNA reads as TGTGCCAGCAGTTACGGGGGGAGGCAGCCCCAGCATTTT. This translates into CASSYGGRQPQHF.

V and J are TRBV7-9 and TRBJ1-3, with TRBD1 matching over 7 bases. The germline gives CDR1 SEHNR, CDR2 FQNEAQ (reference sequence). This CDR3 has 15 residues. V lost 3 bases to trimming and J lost 2 bases; unmatched junction nucleotides: 4. CDR3 region: CASSLGRGTGNTIYF. The CDR3 DNA follows: TGTGCCAGCAGCTTGGGCAGGGGGACTGGAAACACCATATATTTT.

The chain links TRBV25-1 to TRBJ1-1; D is unclear. The CDR3 totals 11 residues. Germline CDR1 MGHDK, CDR2 SYGVNS. Trimming removed 6 bases from V and 8 bases from J, with 10 bases in between. The CDR3 loop reads CASSRAGEAFF. DNA of the CDR3: TGTGCCAGCAGCCGGGCGGGGGAAGCTTTCTTT. The full variable domain, completed using reference TRBV25-1 and TRBJ1-1, is EADIYQTPRYLVIGTGKKITLECSQTMGHDKMYWYQQDPGMELHLIHYSYGVNSTEKGDLSSESTVSRIRTEHFPLTLESARPSHTSQYLCASSRAGEAFFGQGTRLTVV.

The chain has TRBV6-5 and TRBJ1-1; D remains unclear. V lost 8 bases and J 3 bases, leaving 13 bases between the germline ends. CDR1 and CDR2 from the germline V gene are MNHEY and SVGAGI. CDR3 size: 13 residues. In DNA form, the CDR3 reads TGTGCCAGCGCGGGTACTGGAGACACTGAAGCTTTCTTT. This sequence encodes CASAGTGDTEAFF.

This rearrangement joins TRBV11-2 to TRBJ1-1, with D unresolved. The ends were cut back, 4 bases at V and 1 base at J, with 7 bases in the middle. Germline assignment: CDR1 SGHAT and CDR2 FQNNGV. CDR3 length: 13 residues. For the CDR3, the DNA is TGTGCCAGCAGCTCGTCCGGGAACACTGAAGCTTTCTTT. It is translated as CASSSSGNTEAFF. Based on the CDR3 plus reference TRBV11-2 and TRBJ1-1, the full variable domain is EAGVAQSPRYKIIEKRQSVAFWCNPISGHATLYWYQQILGQGPKLLIQFQNNGVVDDSQLPKDRFSAERLKGVDSTLKIQPAKLEDSAVYLCASSSSGNTEAFFGQGTRLTVV.

The J gene is TRBJ2-3, the V gene TRBV30, with D possibly matching TRBD2 (5 bases). Between the trimmed V and J ends, which lost 3 bases and 4 bases, there was a span of 11 bases. The CDR3 runs to 13 residues. CDR1 and CDR2 (germline): GTSNPN, SVGIG (reference sequence). The chain's CDR3 is CAWRRRRADTQYF. CDR3 bases: TGTGCCTGGAGACGACGGCGGGCAGATACGCAGTATTTT.

This clone has just a few counts. V gene TRBV11-2 combines with J gene TRBJ2-3, with D maybe TRBD2 (6 bases). Germline assignment: CDR1 SGHAT and CDR2 FQNNGV. Between the trimmed V and J ends, which lost 4 bases and 8 bases, there was a span of 16 bases. The CDR3 has 14 residues. The CDR3 reads CASSSNRETTTQYF. Written as DNA, the CDR3 is TGTGCCAGCAGCTCCAACCGGGAGACGACTACGCAGTATTTT.

The chain recombines TRBV5-6 with TRBJ1-3, with a weak D call TRBD1 (6 bases). The CDR3 runs to 17 residues. V lost 4 bases, J lost 0 bases, and 17 bases lay in between. Germline CDR1 and CDR2: SGHDT and YYEEEE. CDR3 residues: CASSLKGGTISGNTIYF. The CDR3 DNA reads as TGTGCCAGCAGCCTGAAAGGGGGGACTATCTCTGGAAACACCATATATTTT.

A single count supports this clone. The chain links TRBV27 to TRBJ2-7; 8 bases align to TRBD2. This CDR3 has 16 residues. With V trimmed by 2 bases and J by 3 bases, 9 bases remained unmatched. Germline V lookup: CDR1 MNHEY, CDR2 SMNVEV (reference sequence). DNA for the CDR3: TGTGCCAGCAGTTTACTAGCGGGTTTTGAGAGCTACGAGCAGTACTTC. Protein product: CASSLLAGFESYEQYF.

The table lists this clone with a few counts. This chain uses TRBV15 with TRBJ2-7; 7 bases fit TRBD1. The germline CDR1 and CDR2 sequences are LNHNV and YYDKDF (reference sequence). The length of the CDR3 is 15 residues. V lost 2 bases and J lost 5; bases outside the gene matches: 9. The CDR3 loop is CATSRPGTARHEQYF. CDR3 DNA: TGTGCCACCAGCAGACCGGGGACAGCTCGGCACGAGCAGTACTTC.

J is TRBJ1-5 and V is TRBV30, with TRBD1 as a possible D gene (6 bases). Trimming shortened V by 3 bases and J by 5 bases, and 23 bases separated the two germline ends. This CDR3 region has 17 residues. Germline V CDR1 and CDR2: GTSNPN, SVGIG (reference sequence). Here the CDR3 DNA reads TGTGCCTGGAGGGGGGGGGCAGCGAAAGCGTTACATCAGCCCCAGCATTTT. It is translated as CAWRGGAAKALHQPQHF.

The chain joins TRBV19 to TRBJ1-2; D not certain. Germline V lookup: CDR1 LNHDA, CDR2 SQIVND (reference sequence). Trimming removed 3 bases from V and 0 bases from J, with 11 bases in between. This CDR3 is built from 15 residues. CDR3 protein: CASSIGPRANYGYTF. CDR3 nucleotide sequence: TGTGCCAGTAGTATTGGCCCCCGGGCTAACTATGGCTACACCTTC.

This chain links TRBV18 with TRBJ1-4; D gene unclear. The CDR3 length is 15 residues. The ends were cut back, 0 bases at V and 7 bases at J, with 12 bases in the middle. Germline lookup yields CDR1 KGHSH and CDR2 LQKENI. CDR3 bases: TGTGCCAGCTCACCACCAAACGACGGGTTTGAAAAACTGTTTTTT. Its protein product is CASSPPNDGFEKLFF.

The rearrangement links TRBV28 to TRBJ1-1, with D perhaps matching TRBD1 (5 bases). V was trimmed by 5 bases and J by 5 bases, leaving 12 bases between them. Germline lookup yields CDR1 MDHEN and CDR2 SYDVKM. The CDR3 is 13 residues long. CDR3 DNA sequence: TGTGCCAGCAGTCCAGGGTTGGGAACTGAAGCTTTCTTT. Amino acids: CASSPGLGTEAFF.

V is TRBV19 and J is TRBJ1-1, with 10 bases fitting TRBD1. V was pared by 4 bases and J by 1 base, with 9 bases of the junction left unmatched. Germline loops: CDR1 LNHDA, CDR2 SQIVND (reference sequence). The CDR3 runs 17 residues. This chain's CDR3 is CASSTLRQGASNTEAFF. The CDR3 region has the DNA TGTGCCAGTAGTACATTGAGACAGGGGGCCTCGAACACTGAAGCTTTCTTT.

The gene calls are TRBV18 and TRBJ2-5, with D maybe TRBD2 (6 bases). This CDR3 is 15 amino acids long. CDR1 is KGHSH, CDR2 LQKENI, per germline. V shed 5 bases and J shed 5 bases, with 18 bases lying between them. The DNA of the CDR3 is TGTGCCAGCTCATTGGGGGGAGAGAGTCGGGAGACCCAGTACTTC. Translated, it gives CASSLGGESRETQYF.

The CDR3 spells CASSLQGRGEAFF. The DNA for the CDR3 is TGCGCCAGCAGCCTACAGGGACGTGGTGAAGCTTTCTTT. The rearrangement uses TRBV4-3 and TRBJ1-1, with D possibly matching TRBD1 (6 bases). CDR1 is LGHNA, CDR2 YSLEER, per germline. The CDR3 has 13 amino acids. Trimming stripped 4 bases from V and 7 bases from J, with 13 bases between.

This sequence joins TRBV5-1 and TRBJ2-4; 9 nucleotides align to TRBD2. Germline V gives CDR1 SGHRS, CDR2 YFSETQ. The CDR3 consists of 15 residues. The trim removed 0 bases at V and 5 bases at J, leaving 3 bases unmatched. This chain's CDR3 is CASSLASGVENIQYF. The CDR3 bases are TGCGCCAGCAGCTTGGCTAGCGGGGTAGAAAACATTCAGTACTTC.

The chain uses TRBV5-1 and TRBJ2-7; 14 nucleotides align to TRBD2. Germline lookup yields CDR1 SGHRS and CDR2 YFSETQ. V lost 0 bases to trimming and J lost 7 bases; unmatched junction nucleotides: 27. The CDR3 spans 23 residues. The DNA for the CDR3 is TGCGCCAGCAGCTTGGCCGGACAGGCACCTGGACTAGCGGGGGGCCGGCGGCAGCGTGAGCAGTACTTC. Protein sequence: CASSLAGQAPGLAGGRRQREQYF.